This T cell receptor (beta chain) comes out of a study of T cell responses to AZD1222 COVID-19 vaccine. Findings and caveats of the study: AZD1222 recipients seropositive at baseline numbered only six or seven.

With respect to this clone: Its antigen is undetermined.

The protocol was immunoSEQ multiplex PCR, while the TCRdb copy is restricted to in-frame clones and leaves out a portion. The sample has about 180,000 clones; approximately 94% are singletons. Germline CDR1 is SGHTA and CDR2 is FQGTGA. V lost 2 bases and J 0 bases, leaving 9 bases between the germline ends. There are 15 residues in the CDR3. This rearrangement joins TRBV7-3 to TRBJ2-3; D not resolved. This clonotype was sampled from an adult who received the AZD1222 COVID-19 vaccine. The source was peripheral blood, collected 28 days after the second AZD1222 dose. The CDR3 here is CASSLSPLSTDTQYF. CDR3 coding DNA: TGTGCCAGCAGCTTATCCCCCTTGAGCACAGATACGCAGTATTTT.